This T cell receptor (beta chain) was sequenced for a study of shared clonotypes between healthy human individuals. About the research overall: Per donor, three plates held CD4 naive cells, three held CD4 memory, two held CD8 naive and one held CD8 memory. Findings and limits, study-wide: Tissue TCR repertoires likely differ from these blood-only repertoires. Lower generation probabilities were found for non-shared clonotypes than for those shared by all four donors.

This clone was seen once. What it binds is unknown. The table came from immunoSEQ multiplex PCR; TCRdb's copy has only in-frame clones and leaves some out. The table has about 300,000 clones, about 74% seen once; the top ten hold about a tenth. The CDR3 is made up of 15 amino acids. The germline gives CDR1 SGDLS, CDR2 YYNGEE. V lost 4 bases and J 1 base, leaving 14 bases between the germline ends. The sequence came from a man aged 25-40 years in good health. J is TRBJ1-1 and V is TRBV9, with D unclear. What was sequenced was memory CD4+ T cells sorted from blood. Subset reported: CD45RA-negative fraction. Here the CDR3 reads CASSPHGEGNTEAFF. The DNA of the CDR3 is TGTGCCAGCAGCCCCCACGGGGAGGGGAACACTGAAGCTTTCTTT.